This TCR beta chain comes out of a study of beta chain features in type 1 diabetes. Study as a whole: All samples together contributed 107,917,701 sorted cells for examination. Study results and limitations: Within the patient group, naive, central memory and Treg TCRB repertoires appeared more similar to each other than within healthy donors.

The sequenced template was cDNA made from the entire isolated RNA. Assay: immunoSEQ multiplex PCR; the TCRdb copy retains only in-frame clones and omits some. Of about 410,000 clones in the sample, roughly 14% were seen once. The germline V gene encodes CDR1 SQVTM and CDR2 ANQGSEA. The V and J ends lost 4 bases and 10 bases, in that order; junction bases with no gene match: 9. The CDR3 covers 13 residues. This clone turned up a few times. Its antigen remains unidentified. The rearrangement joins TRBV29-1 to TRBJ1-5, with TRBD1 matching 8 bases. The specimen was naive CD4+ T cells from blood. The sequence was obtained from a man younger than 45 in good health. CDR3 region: CSVGGTGLFPQHF. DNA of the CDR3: TGCAGCGTTGGAGGGACAGGCCTTTTCCCCCAGCATTTT. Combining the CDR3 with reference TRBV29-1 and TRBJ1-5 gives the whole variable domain SAVISQKPSRDICQRGTSLTIQCQVDSQVTMMFWYRQQPGQSLTLIATANQGSEATYESGFVIDKFPISRPNLTFSTLTVSNMSPEDSSIYLCSVGGTGLFPQHFGDGTRLSIL.